In this sample, the clone carrying this T cell receptor (beta chain) is medium-sized. Its matching antigen is unknown. The repertoire was sequenced with immunoSEQ multiplex PCR; TCRdb's copy has only in-frame clones and lacks some. The sample lists around 15,000 clones, roughly 50% occurring once. The treatment: 15 Gy SBRT to primary tumor, nephrectomy 4 weeks later. The data belong to a study of radiation and T cells in renal cell carcinoma. General study results and limits: In blood, top tumor clones expanded by 2 weeks, shrinking by 4. In nephrectomy-only tumors, top 100 clonotypes averaged around 40%, versus 54% irradiated.

The sequence was obtained from an older woman with renal cell carcinoma. The sequencing used tumor tissue, collected from a patient whose treatment included radiotherapy and nephrectomy.

CDR3 DNA sequence: TGTGCCAGCAGCTCCACCCCCTGGGTGGGGGAGCTGTTTTTT. Amino acids: CASSSTPWVGELFF. The rearrangement joins TRBV13 to TRBJ2-2, with D unclear. V was clipped by 4 bases and J by 8 bases, with 14 bases between them. The CDR3 is 14 residues long. From germline, CDR1 is PRHDT and CDR2 FYEKMQ (reference sequence).